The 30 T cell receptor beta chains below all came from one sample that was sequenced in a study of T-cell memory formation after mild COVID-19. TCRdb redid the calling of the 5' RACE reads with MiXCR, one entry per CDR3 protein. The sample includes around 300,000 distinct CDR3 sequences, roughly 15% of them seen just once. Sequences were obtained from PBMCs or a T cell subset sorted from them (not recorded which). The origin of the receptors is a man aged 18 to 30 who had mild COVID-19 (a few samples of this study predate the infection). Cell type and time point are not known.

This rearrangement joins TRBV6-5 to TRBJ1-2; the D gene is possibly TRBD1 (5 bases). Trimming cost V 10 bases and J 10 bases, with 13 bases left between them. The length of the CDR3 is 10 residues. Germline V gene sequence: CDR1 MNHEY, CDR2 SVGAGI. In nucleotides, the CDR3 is TGTGCCACGGGTAGACAGCCCTACACCTTC. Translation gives CATGRQPYTF.

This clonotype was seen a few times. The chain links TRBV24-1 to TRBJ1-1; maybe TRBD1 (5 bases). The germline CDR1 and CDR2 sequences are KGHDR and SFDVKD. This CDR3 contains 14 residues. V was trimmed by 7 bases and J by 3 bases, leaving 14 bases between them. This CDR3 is CATRGGGVDTEAFF. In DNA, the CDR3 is TGTGCCACCAGGGGGGGAGGGGTGGACACTGAAGCTTTCTTT.

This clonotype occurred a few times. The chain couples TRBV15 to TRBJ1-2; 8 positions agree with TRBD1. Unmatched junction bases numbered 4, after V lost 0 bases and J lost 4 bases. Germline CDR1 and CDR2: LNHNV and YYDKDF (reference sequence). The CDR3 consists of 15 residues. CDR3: CATSRERGQVYGYTF. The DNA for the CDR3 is TGTGCCACCAGCAGAGAACGGGGACAGGTCTATGGCTACACCTTC. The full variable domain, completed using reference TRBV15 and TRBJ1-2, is DAMVIQNPRYQVTQFGKPVTLSCSQTLNHNVMYWYQQKSSQAPKLLFHYYDKDFNNEADTPDNFQSRRPNTSFCFLDIRSPGLGDTAMYLCATSRERGQVYGYTFGSGTRLTVV.

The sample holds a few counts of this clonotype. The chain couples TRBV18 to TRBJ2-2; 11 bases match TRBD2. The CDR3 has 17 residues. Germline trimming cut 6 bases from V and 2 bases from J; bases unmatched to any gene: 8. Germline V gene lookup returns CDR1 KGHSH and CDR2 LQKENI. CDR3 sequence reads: CASSPTSGGRNTGELFF. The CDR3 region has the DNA TGTGCCAGCTCCCCAACTAGCGGGGGACGTAACACCGGGGAGCTGTTTTTT.

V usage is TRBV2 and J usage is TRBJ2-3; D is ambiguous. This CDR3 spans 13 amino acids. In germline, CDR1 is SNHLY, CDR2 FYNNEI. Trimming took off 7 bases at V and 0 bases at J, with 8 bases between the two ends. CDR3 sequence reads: CASKLESTDTQYF. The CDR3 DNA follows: TGTGCCAGCAAGCTAGAAAGCACAGATACGCAGTATTTT.

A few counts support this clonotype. CDR3 sequence: CATSRDGAQGGEKLFF. CDR3 DNA: TGTGCCACCAGCAGAGATGGCGCCCAAGGAGGTGAAAAACTGTTTTTT. V usage is TRBV15 and J usage is TRBJ1-4; D is uncertain. Germline V lookup: CDR1 LNHNV, CDR2 YYDKDF (reference sequence). The length of the CDR3 is 16 residues. V was cut by 0 bases and J by 7 bases, with 15 bases left in between.

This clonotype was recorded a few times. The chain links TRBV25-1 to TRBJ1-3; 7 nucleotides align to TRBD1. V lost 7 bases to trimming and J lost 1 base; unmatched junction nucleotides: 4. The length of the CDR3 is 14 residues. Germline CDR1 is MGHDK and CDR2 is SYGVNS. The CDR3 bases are TGTGCCAGCAAGGACAGGCTGTCTGGAAACACCATATATTTT. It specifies CASKDRLSGNTIYF.

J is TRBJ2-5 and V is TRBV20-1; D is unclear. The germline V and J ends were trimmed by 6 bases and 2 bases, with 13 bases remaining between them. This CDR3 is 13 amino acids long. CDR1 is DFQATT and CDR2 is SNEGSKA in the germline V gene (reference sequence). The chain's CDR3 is CSARPVEQETQYF. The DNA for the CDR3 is TGCAGTGCCCGGCCAGTTGAGCAAGAGACCCAGTACTTC.

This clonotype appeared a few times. In DNA form, the CDR3 reads TGTGCCATCAGCAACGACGGTAAGGGGATTTCGAGCACAGATACGCAGTATTTT. Translated, it gives CAISNDGKGISSTDTQYF. The rearrangement links TRBV10-3 to TRBJ2-3, with D tentatively TRBD1 (5 bases). The CDR3 loop spans 18 amino acids. The germline gives CDR1 ENHRY, CDR2 SYGVKD. Trimming took 6 bases from V and 0 from J, leaving 22 bases between them.

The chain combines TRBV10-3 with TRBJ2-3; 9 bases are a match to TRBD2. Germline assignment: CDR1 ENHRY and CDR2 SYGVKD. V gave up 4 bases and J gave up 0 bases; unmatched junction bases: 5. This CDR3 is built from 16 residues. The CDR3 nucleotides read TGTGCCATCAGTGGAGGACTAGCGCTTAGCACAGATACGCAGTATTTT. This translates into CAISGGLALSTDTQYF.

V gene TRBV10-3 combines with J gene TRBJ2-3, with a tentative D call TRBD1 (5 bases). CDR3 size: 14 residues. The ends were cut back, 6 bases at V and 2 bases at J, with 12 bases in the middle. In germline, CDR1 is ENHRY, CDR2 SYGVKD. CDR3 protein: CAISPRRDTDTQYF. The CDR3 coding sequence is TGTGCCATCAGCCCCCGCAGGGACACAGATACGCAGTATTTT.

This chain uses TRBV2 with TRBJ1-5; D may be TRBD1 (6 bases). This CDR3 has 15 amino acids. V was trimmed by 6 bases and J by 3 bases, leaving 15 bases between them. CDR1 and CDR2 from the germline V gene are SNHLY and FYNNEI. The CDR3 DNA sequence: TGTGCCAGCAGGAGGGGGTCGGGGAACAATCAGCCCCAGCATTTT. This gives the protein CASRRGSGNNQPQHF.

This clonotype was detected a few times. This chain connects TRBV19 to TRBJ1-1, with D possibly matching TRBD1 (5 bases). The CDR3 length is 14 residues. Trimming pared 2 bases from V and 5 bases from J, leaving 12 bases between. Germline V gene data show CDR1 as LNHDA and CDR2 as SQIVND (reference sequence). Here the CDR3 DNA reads TGTGCCAGTAGTATAAGGCGGGGGGGAACTGAAGCTTTCTTT. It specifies CASSIRRGGTEAFF.

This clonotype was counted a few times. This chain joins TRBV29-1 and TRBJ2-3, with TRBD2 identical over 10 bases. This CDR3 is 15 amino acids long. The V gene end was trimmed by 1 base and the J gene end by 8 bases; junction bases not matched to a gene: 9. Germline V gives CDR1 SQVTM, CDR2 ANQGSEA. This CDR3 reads CSVEVVAGGGGTQYF. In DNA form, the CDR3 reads TGCAGCGTTGAAGTCGTAGCGGGGGGCGGGGGTACGCAGTATTTT.

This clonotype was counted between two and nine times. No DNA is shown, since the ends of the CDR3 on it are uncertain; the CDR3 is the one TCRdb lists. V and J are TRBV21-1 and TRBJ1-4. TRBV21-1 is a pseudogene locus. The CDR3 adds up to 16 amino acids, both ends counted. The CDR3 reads CASLDEAQILMKNCFF.

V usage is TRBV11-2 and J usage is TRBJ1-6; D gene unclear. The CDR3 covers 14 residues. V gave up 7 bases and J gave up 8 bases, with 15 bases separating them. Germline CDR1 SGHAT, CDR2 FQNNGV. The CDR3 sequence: CASTLDLRYSPLHF. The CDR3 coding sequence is TGTGCCAGCACCTTGGACCTGAGGTATTCACCCCTCCACTTT.

The CDR3 here is CASSYRDITYNEQFF. DNA of the CDR3: TGTGCCAGCAGTTACCGGGACATTACCTACAATGAGCAGTTCTTC. The genes are TRBV6-2 or TRBV6-3 and TRBJ2-1, with a weak D call TRBD1 (6 bases). Germline assignment: CDR1 MNHEY and CDR2 SVGEGT. The CDR3 totals 15 residues. Trimming took 2 bases from V and 2 from J, leaving 10 bases between them.

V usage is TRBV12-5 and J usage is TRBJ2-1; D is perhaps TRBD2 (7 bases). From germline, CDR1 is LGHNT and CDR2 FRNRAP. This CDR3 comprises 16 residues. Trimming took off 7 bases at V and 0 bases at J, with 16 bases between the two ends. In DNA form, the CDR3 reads TGTGCTAGTGCCCCCTCCGGGGGGCTCTCCTACAATGAGCAGTTCTTC. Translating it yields CASAPSGGLSYNEQFF.

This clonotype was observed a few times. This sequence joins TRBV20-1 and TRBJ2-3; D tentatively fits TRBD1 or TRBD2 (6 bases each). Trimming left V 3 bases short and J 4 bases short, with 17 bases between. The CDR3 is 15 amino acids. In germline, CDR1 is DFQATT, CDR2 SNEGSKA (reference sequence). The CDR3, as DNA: TGCAGTGCTAGGGTGGGGGGCGCGACTTCAGATACGCAGTATTTT. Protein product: CSARVGGATSDTQYF.

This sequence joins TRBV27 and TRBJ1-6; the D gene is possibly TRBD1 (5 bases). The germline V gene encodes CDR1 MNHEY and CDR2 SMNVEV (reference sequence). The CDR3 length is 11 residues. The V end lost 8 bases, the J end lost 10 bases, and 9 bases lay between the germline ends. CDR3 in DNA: TGTGCCAGCGGGGGGTGGTCACCCCTCCACTTT. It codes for CASGGWSPLHF.

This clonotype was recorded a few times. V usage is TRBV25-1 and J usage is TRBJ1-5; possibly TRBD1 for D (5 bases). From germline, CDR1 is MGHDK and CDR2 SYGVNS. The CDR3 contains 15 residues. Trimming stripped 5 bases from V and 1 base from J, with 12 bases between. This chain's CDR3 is CASSFGGASNQPQHF. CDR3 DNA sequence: TGTGCCAGCAGTTTCGGGGGTGCGAGCAATCAGCCCCAGCATTTT.

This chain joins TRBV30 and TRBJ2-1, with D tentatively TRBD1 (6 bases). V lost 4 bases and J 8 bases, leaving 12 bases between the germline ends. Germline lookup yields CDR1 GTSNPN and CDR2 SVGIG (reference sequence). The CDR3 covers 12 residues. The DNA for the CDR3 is TGTGCCTGGACCAGGGGATATGATGAGCAGTTCTTC. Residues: CAWTRGYDEQFF.

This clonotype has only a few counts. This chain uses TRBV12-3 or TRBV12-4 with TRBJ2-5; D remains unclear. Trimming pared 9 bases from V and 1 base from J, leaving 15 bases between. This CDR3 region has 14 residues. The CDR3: CASSRPETQETQYF. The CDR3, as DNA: TGTGCCAGTAGCCGTCCGGAAACCCAAGAGACCCAGTACTTC.

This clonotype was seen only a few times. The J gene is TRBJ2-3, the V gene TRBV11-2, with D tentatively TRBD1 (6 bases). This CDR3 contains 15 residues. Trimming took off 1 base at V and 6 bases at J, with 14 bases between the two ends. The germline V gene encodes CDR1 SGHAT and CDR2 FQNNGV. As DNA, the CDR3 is TGTGCCAGCAGCTTAGTACAGGGTATCTCTGATACGCAGTATTTT. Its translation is CASSLVQGISDTQYF.

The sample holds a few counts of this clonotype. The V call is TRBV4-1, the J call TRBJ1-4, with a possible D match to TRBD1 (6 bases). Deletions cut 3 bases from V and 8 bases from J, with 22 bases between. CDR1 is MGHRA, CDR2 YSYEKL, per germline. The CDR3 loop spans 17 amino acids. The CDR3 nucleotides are TGCGCCAGCAGCCATCCACAAAGGACAGATCTCGGGGAAAAACTGTTTTTT. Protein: CASSHPQRTDLGEKLFF.

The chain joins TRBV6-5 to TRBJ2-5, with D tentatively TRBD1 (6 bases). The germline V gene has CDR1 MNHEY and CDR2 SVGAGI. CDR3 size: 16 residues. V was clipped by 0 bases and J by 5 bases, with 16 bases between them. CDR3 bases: TGTGCCAGCAGTTACTCAAGGGACACCATCCACGAGACCCAGTACTTC. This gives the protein CASSYSRDTIHETQYF.

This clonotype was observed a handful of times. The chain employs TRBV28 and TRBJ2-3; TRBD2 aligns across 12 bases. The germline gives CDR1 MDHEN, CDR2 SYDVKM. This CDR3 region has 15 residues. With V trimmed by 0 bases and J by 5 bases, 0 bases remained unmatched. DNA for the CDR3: TGTGCCAGCAGTTTATGGACTAGCGGGGGAGATACGCAGTATTTT. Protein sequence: CASSLWTSGGDTQYF. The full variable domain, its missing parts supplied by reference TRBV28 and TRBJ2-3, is DVKVTQSSRYLVKRTGEKVFLECVQDMDHENMFWYRQDPGLGLRLIYFSYDVKMKEKGDIPEGYSVSREKKERFSLILESASTNQTSMYLCASSLWTSGGDTQYFGPGTRLTVL.

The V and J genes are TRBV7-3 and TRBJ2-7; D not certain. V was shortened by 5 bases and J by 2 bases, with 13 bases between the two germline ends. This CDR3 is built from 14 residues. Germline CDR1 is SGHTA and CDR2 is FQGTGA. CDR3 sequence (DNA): TGTGCCAGCAGCCCGCAGGACCTTGCCTACGAGCAGTACGTC. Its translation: CASSPQDLAYEQYV.

CDR3 sequence (DNA): TGTGCCAGCACAGGTGATAGCAATCAGCCCCAGCATTTT. Translated, it gives CASTGDSNQPQHF. The V and J genes are TRBV2 and TRBJ1-5; D uncertain. Trimming left V 7 bases short and J 0 bases short, with 7 bases between. The CDR3 consists of 13 residues. Looked up from germline, CDR1 is SNHLY and CDR2 is FYNNEI.

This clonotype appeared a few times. The DNA of the CDR3 is TGTGCCAGCAGCTTGCAGCCCAACAATGAGCAGTTCTTC. It translates to CASSLQPNNEQFF. The chain carries TRBV7-8 and TRBJ2-1, with unresolved D. Germline-derived CDR1 and CDR2 are SGHVS and FQNEAQ. This CDR3 contains 13 residues. With 3 bases removed from V and 5 bases from J, the gap between germline ends came to 8 bases.